The 23 T cell receptor beta chains in this list originate from one sample, sequenced in a study of T cell repertoires in cytomegalovirus infection (dated by TCRdb to the late 2010s). Sequenced using an Illumina HiSeq 1500. The public sequencing data were trimmed at Q25 with fastp and processed into clonotypes with MiXCR by TCRdb, which kept only in-frame beta chains. Every entry covers one CDR3 protein and lists the most common genes and DNA from its rows. The sample yields 100,000 or so distinct CDR3 sequences; roughly 29% were counted once. More than 70% of the sample lies in the top ten. No antigen has been assigned to these receptors. Reading the label with the study, this specimen's treatment or condition is: in vitro stimulation with specific CMV peptide epitopes to enrich CMV-specific T cells. The sample here was CD8+ T cells from cultured PBMCs, taken from culture after CMV antigen stimulation. The receptors shown here come from a human donor in good health (CMV status not recorded). Some clones in this sample may be carry-over from other donors' samples.

The J gene is TRBJ2-7, the V gene TRBV18; 7 bases fit TRBD1. The germline V gene encodes CDR1 KGHSH and CDR2 LQKENI. The V segment lost 4 bases and the J segment 0 bases; nucleotides outside the gene matches: 6. This CDR3 is 15 amino acids long. As DNA, the CDR3 is TGTGCCAGCTCACACGACAGGGCGGCCTCCTACGAGCAGTACTTC. This gives the protein CASSHDRAASYEQYF.

This clonotype was picked up a small number of times. The chain combines TRBV4-1 with TRBJ1-1; no reliable D call. Trimming removed 0 bases at V and 7 bases at J, with 9 bases between. Looked up from germline, CDR1 is MGHRA and CDR2 is YSYEKL. This CDR3 has 13 amino acids. CDR3: CASSQEWGDEAFF. As DNA, the CDR3 is TGCGCCAGCAGCCAAGAATGGGGTGATGAAGCTTTCTTT.

Ten or more counts support this clonotype. The chain combines TRBV11-1 with TRBJ2-7, with D perhaps given as TRBD1 or TRBD2 (5 bases each). Germline V CDR1 and CDR2: SGHAT, FQDESV (reference sequence). V gave up 6 bases and J gave up 7 bases, with 13 bases separating them. CDR3 size: 12 residues. The CDR3 here is CASSPTEGEQYF. CDR3 sequence (DNA): TGTGCCAGCAGTCCCACAGAGGGGGAGCAGTACTTC.

This clonotype was counted many times. The rearrangement joins TRBV19 to TRBJ1-1; no reliable D call. V lost 7 bases and J lost 2, with 8 bases in between. This CDR3 has 12 residues. The germline V gene encodes CDR1 LNHDA and CDR2 SQIVND (reference sequence). The CDR3 nucleotides are TGTGCCAGTATTGGCAGAAACACTGAAGCTTTCTTT. Translated: CASIGRNTEAFF.

The genes are TRBV4-1 and TRBJ1-2; D is unclear. Between the trimmed V and J ends, which lost 5 bases and 6 bases, there was a span of 10 bases. Germline-derived CDR1 and CDR2 are MGHRA and YSYEKL. CDR3 length: 12 amino acids. Here the CDR3 reads CASSINGDGYTF. DNA for the CDR3: TGCGCCAGCAGCATAAACGGGGATGGCTACACCTTC.

The chain has TRBV7-6 and TRBJ2-7, with 7 nucleotides matching TRBD1. CDR1 and CDR2 from the germline V gene are SGHVS and FNYEAQ. V lost 5 bases to trimming and J lost 6 bases; unmatched junction nucleotides: 10. The CDR3 runs 14 residues. The DNA of the CDR3 is TGTGCCAGCAGCCCAAGGGACAGCTCGATCGAGCAGTACTTC. Translating it yields CASSPRDSSIEQYF.

This chain links TRBV29-1 with TRBJ1-2; D is unresolved. V was pared by 0 bases and J by 8 bases, with 19 bases between. Germline assignment: CDR1 SQVTM and CDR2 ANQGSEA. The CDR3 loop spans 15 amino acids. The CDR3 sequence: CSVEDPTFTLGGYTF. DNA for the CDR3: TGCAGCGTTGAAGACCCGACCTTTACCTTGGGAGGCTACACCTTC.

The chain has TRBV6-5 and TRBJ1-2, with 9 positions matching TRBD1. The trim removed 10 bases at V and 3 bases at J, leaving 9 bases unmatched. Germline CDR1 is MNHEY and CDR2 is SVGAGI. The CDR3 is 14 residues long. CDR3: CATKSRTGDYGYTF. The CDR3, as DNA: TGTGCCACCAAGTCCCGGACAGGGGACTATGGCTACACCTTC.

This chain joins TRBV7-8 and TRBJ2-1; 7 bases are shared with TRBD1. J lost 0 bases, V lost 3 bases, and 14 bases had no gene match. CDR1 is SGHVS, CDR2 FQNEAQ, per germline. The CDR3 covers 19 residues. The CDR3: CASSFSGTAILFSYNEQFF. The CDR3 nucleotides are TGTGCCAGCAGCTTCTCCGGGACAGCCATACTATTCTCCTACAATGAGCAGTTCTTC.

The chain uses TRBV4-1 and TRBJ2-1; 10 bases match TRBD2. Trimming took 1 base from V and 8 from J; bases not matched to a gene: 5. The length of the CDR3 is 15 residues. The germline CDR1 and CDR2 sequences are MGHRA and YSYEKL. CDR3 sequence: CASSQGSGGADEQFF. The CDR3 bases are TGCGCCAGCAGCCAAGGCAGCGGGGGGGCCGATGAGCAGTTCTTC.

This clonotype was picked up a small number of times. The chain employs TRBV27 and TRBJ1-5; TRBD1 is a possible D gene (5 bases). The ends were cut back, 5 bases at V and 3 bases at J, with 14 bases in the middle. The V gene's germline CDR1 is MNHEY and CDR2 SMNVEV (reference sequence). This CDR3 comprises 15 residues. The CDR3 DNA sequence: TGTGCCAGCAGTACCGAGAGGGGCTACAATCAGCCCCAGCATTTT. Its protein is CASSTERGYNQPQHF.

This clonotype was picked up many times. The V gene is TRBV7-2, the J gene TRBJ2-7, with D tentatively TRBD1 (6 bases). V was shortened by 5 bases and J by 3 bases, with 11 bases between the two germline ends. Germline CDR1 reads SGHTA; CDR2 reads FQGNSA. CDR3 length: 13 amino acids. The CDR3 DNA follows: TGTGCCAGCAGCACAGGGACGGTCTACGAGCAGTACTTC. Its translation: CASSTGTVYEQYF. Based on the CDR3 plus reference TRBV7-2 and TRBJ2-7, the full variable domain is GAGVSQSPSNKVTEKGKDVELRCDPISGHTALYWYRQSLGQGLEFLIYFQGNSAPDKSGLPSDRFSAERTGGSVSTLTIQRTQQEDSAVYLCASSTGTVYEQYFGPGTRLTVT.

This clonotype was observed at least ten times. This chain connects TRBV20-1 to TRBJ1-3; D gene unclear. CDR1 is DFQATT and CDR2 is SNEGSKA in the germline V gene (reference sequence). This CDR3 has 15 residues. Deletions cut 1 base from V and 4 bases from J, with 14 bases between. CDR3 sequence (DNA): TGCAGTGCTAGAGTTGGAAGCTTTCAGGGAAACACCATATATTTT. This codes for CSARVGSFQGNTIYF.

The chain has TRBV11-2 and TRBJ1-2; perhaps TRBD1 as D (5 bases). V was cut by 4 bases and J by 2 bases, with 8 bases left in between. The germline V gene encodes CDR1 SGHAT and CDR2 FQNNGV. CDR3 length equals 13 residues. The CDR3 nucleotides are TGTGCCAGCAGCTGGGGCAGCAACTATGGCTACACCTTC. Translated, it gives CASSWGSNYGYTF.

This clonotype was seen at least ten times. The chain recombines TRBV7-2 with TRBJ2-3; no reliable D call. This CDR3 comprises 11 residues. Trimming pared 3 bases from V and 2 bases from J, leaving 0 bases between. Germline V gene lookup returns CDR1 SGHTA and CDR2 FQGNSA. The CDR3 protein is CASSFTDTQYF. In DNA form, the CDR3 reads TGTGCCAGCAGCTTCACAGATACGCAGTATTTT.

The chain employs TRBV7-8 and TRBJ2-3; 9 bases line up with TRBD1. With 4 bases clipped from V and 2 bases from J, the junction kept 10 bases outside the gene matches. The CDR3 has 17 residues. In germline, CDR1 is SGHVS, CDR2 FQNEAQ. Written as DNA, the CDR3 is TGTGCCAGCAGCTGGTACCGGGACAGGGACTACACAGATACGCAGTATTTT. Translated: CASSWYRDRDYTDTQYF.

The chain carries TRBV2 and TRBJ2-3; no clear D gene. Trimming left V 7 bases short and J 3 bases short, with 5 bases between. The germline V gene has CDR1 SNHLY and CDR2 FYNNEI. The CDR3 length is 11 residues. CDR3 sequence reads: CASTPTDTQYF. The CDR3, as DNA: TGTGCCAGCACCCCTACAGATACGCAGTATTTT.

The chain recombines TRBV11-2 with TRBJ1-2; D call uncertain. V was shortened by 6 bases and J by 4 bases, with 18 bases between the two germline ends. The CDR3 spans 15 residues. Germline V gene lookup returns CDR1 SGHAT and CDR2 FQNNGV. CDR3 sequence: CASSLWEGEGYGYTF. The CDR3 bases are TGTGCCAGCAGTCTCTGGGAGGGAGAAGGCTATGGCTACACCTTC.

This sequence joins TRBV2 and TRBJ2-3; 9 bases fit TRBD1. V lost 6 bases and J lost 2; bases outside the gene matches: 15. CDR3 length equals 18 residues. Germline-derived CDR1 and CDR2 are SNHLY and FYNNEI. The DNA for the CDR3 is TGTGCCAGCAGCGAACTGACCTCCGGGACAGGGACCACAGATACGCAGTATTTT. Its protein is CASSELTSGTGTTDTQYF.

This clonotype has a count of ten or more. This sequence joins TRBV11-2 and TRBJ1-2; D might be TRBD1 (5 bases). V was pared by 0 bases and J by 0 bases, with 8 bases between. The CDR3 contains 15 residues. Germline loops: CDR1 SGHAT, CDR2 FQNNGV. The CDR3 reads CASSLDPGANYGYTF. The CDR3 bases are TGTGCCAGCAGCTTAGATCCGGGGGCTAACTATGGCTACACCTTC.

The J gene is TRBJ1-2, the V gene TRBV19; D may be TRBD1 (6 bases). This CDR3 has 19 amino acids. Germline-derived CDR1 and CDR2 are LNHDA and SQIVND (reference sequence). The germline V and J ends were trimmed by 5 bases and 4 bases, with 29 bases remaining between them. The DNA of the CDR3 is TGTGCCAGTAGTTCGGAGGGCCCCCGGCAACAGGGAGTGGTCTATGGCTACACCTTC. Translating it yields CASSSEGPRQQGVVYGYTF.

This clonotype was counted many times. V is TRBV7-6 and J is TRBJ2-2, with a tentative D call TRBD2 (6 bases). From germline, CDR1 is SGHVS and CDR2 FNYEAQ. Trimming took 2 bases from V and 1 from J, leaving 8 bases between them. The CDR3 length is 15 residues. In DNA form, the CDR3 reads TGTGCCAGCAGCTTATTCGGGGGGAACACCGGGGAGCTGTTTTTT. As protein: CASSLFGGNTGELFF. The full variable domain, its missing parts supplied by reference TRBV7-6 and TRBJ2-2, is GAGVSQSPRYKVTKRGQDVALRCDPISGHVSLYWYRQALGQGPEFLTYFNYEAQQDKSGLPNDRFSAERPEGSISTLTIQRTEQRDSAMYRCASSLFGGNTGELFFGEGSRLTVL.

V usage is TRBV6-5 and J usage is TRBJ1-1; D is unclear. The CDR3 runs to 12 residues. Per the germline V gene, CDR1 is MNHEY and CDR2 is SVGAGI. The V and J ends lost 9 bases and 3 bases respectively, with 11 bases between them. The CDR3 DNA reads as TGTGCCAGTATAGGAGAAGACACTGAAGCTTTCTTT. This codes for CASIGEDTEAFF.